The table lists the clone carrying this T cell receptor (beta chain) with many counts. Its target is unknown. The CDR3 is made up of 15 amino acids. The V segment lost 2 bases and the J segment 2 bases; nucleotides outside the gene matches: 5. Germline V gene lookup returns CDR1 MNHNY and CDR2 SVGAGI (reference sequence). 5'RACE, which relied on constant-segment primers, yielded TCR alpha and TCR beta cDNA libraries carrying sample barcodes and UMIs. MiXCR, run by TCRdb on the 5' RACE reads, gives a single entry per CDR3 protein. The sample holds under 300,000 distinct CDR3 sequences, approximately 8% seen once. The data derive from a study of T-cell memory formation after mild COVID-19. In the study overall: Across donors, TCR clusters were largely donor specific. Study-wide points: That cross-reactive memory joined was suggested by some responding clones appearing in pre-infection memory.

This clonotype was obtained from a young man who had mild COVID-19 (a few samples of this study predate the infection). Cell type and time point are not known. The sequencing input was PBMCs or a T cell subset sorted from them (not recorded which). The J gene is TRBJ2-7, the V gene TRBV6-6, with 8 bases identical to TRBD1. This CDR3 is CASSYKTGVAYEQYF. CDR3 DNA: TGTGCCAGCAGTTACAAGACAGGGGTGGCCTACGAGCAGTACTTC.